The sequence of this T cell receptor beta chain was determined in a study of identical twins. A universal primer site came from template switching; cDNA carried unique molecular identifiers. TCRdb re-called the 5' RACE reads through MiXCR, storing one row per CDR3 protein. This sample has about 240,000 distinct CDR3 sequences; about 10% occur once, and the top ten carry 9% to 10%. The germline V gene has CDR1 SGHTA and CDR2 FQGTGA. The CDR3 extends over 14 amino acids. V lost 3 bases, J lost 2 bases, and 8 bases lay in between. Every donor was a healthy Caucasian. Sequenced sample: memory T cells sorted from blood. The clonotype comes from a man aged 50-60 years in good health. The chain is built from TRBV7-3 and TRBJ2-1; TRBD2 might be the D (6 bases). CDR3 DNA: TGTGCCAGCAGCTTTACTAGCACCTACAATGAGCAGTTCTTC. The encoded protein is CASSFTSTYNEQFF.